This passage covers 14 T cell receptor beta chains from one sample sequenced in a study of cytomegalovirus exposure and HLA in healthy donors. The table came from immunoSEQ multiplex PCR; TCRdb's copy has only in-frame clones and leaves some out. The sample consists of 150,000 to 200,000 clones, roughly 86% of them appearing once. Specimen: PBMCs. The receptors shown here come from a woman younger than 35 in good health and CMV-seronegative.

This clone was picked up one time. J is TRBJ1-2 and V is TRBV14; 7 bases line up with TRBD1. Germline V CDR1 and CDR2: SGHDN, FVKESK. CDR3 size: 16 residues. J was trimmed by 3 bases and V by 4 bases; bases with no gene match: 11. The CDR3 DNA reads TGTGCCAGCAGCCCCGTTCCGGGACAGAGGGACTATGGCTACACCTTC. It yields the protein CASSPVPGQRDYGYTF.

The CDR3 bases are TGTGCCAGCAGCCCTACGGGGACAGACAATGAGCAGTTCTTC. Translated: CASSPTGTDNEQFF. This chain links TRBV6-5 with TRBJ2-1, with TRBD1 identical over 7 bases. The ends lost 6 bases at V and 5 bases at J; junction bases unmatched: 7. The CDR3 has 14 residues. The germline CDR1 and CDR2 sequences are MNHEY and SVGAGI.

This chain uses TRBV5-5 with TRBJ2-7; maybe TRBD2 (5 bases). Germline-derived CDR1 and CDR2 are SGHKS and YYEKEE (reference sequence). The CDR3 is 15 residues long. The V and J ends lost 4 bases and 9 bases respectively, with 23 bases between them. CDR3 nucleotide sequence: TGTGCCAGCAGCCCGCAAGGGCGGGCCCAATGGGGGCAGTACTTC. This translates into CASSPQGRAQWGQYF.

The rearrangement joins TRBV6-5 to TRBJ1-1, with 9 nucleotides matching TRBD1. V lost 5 bases, J lost 2 bases, and 3 bases stayed unmatched. The CDR3 is 14 amino acids. Germline values: CDR1 MNHEY, CDR2 SVGAGI. The CDR3 sequence: CASSGTGSNTEAFF. Written as DNA, the CDR3 is TGTGCCAGCAGTGGGACAGGGAGTAACACTGAAGCTTTCTTT.

The chain employs TRBV5-4 and TRBJ2-1, with 13 bases fitting TRBD2. Germline V gene lookup returns CDR1 SGHNT and CDR2 YYREEE (reference sequence). The V and J ends lost 3 bases and 7 bases, in that order; junction bases with no gene match: 1. The CDR3 runs to 14 residues. In nucleotides, the CDR3 is TGTGCCAGCAGCTCGGGACTAGCGGGGAATGAGCAGTTCTTC. The encoded protein is CASSSGLAGNEQFF.

The rearrangement uses TRBV6-1 and TRBJ1-6, with D possibly TRBD1 on 6 matching bases. Trimming removed 6 bases from V and 10 bases from J, with 16 bases in between. Germline V lookup: CDR1 MNHNS, CDR2 SASEGT. This CDR3 is built from 14 residues. Here the CDR3 reads CASSQRGGDSPLHF. The CDR3 nucleotides are TGTGCCAGCAGCCAGCGAGGGGGGGACTCACCCCTCCACTTT.

This rearrangement joins TRBV5-6 to TRBJ2-2; a possible D gene is TRBD1 (6 bases). The CDR3 loop spans 15 amino acids. Trimming shortened V by 2 bases and J by 3 bases, and 11 bases separated the two germline ends. Germline V gene data show CDR1 as SGHDT and CDR2 as YYEEEE. The chain's CDR3 is CASSFMDRYTGELFF. CDR3 nucleotides: TGTGCCAGCAGCTTCATGGACAGATACACCGGGGAGCTGTTTTTT.

The chain joins TRBV5-1 to TRBJ1-2; 7 positions agree with TRBD1. The germline CDR1 and CDR2 sequences are SGHRS and YFSETQ. The trim removed 0 bases at V and 8 bases at J, leaving 10 bases unmatched. CDR3 length: 15 amino acids. The CDR3 reads CASSLGGRQGSGYTF. The CDR3 DNA reads as TGCGCCAGCAGCTTGGGAGGGAGACAGGGAAGCGGCTACACCTTC.

In its sample, this clone was seen once. V gene TRBV7-9 combines with J gene TRBJ1-1, with D tentatively TRBD1 (6 bases). The length of the CDR3 is 16 residues. In germline, CDR1 is SEHNR, CDR2 FQNEAQ (reference sequence). Trimming shortened V by 5 bases and J by 6 bases, and 22 bases separated the two germline ends. This CDR3 reads CASSHTPQGQHAEAFF. Written as DNA, the CDR3 is TGTGCCAGCAGCCACACCCCACAGGGTCAGCACGCTGAAGCTTTCTTT.

The V and J genes are TRBV14 and TRBJ2-7; D gene ambiguous. The V end was cut by 3 bases, the J end by 0 bases, with 3 bases between. The CDR3 is 12 amino acids. In germline, CDR1 is SGHDN, CDR2 FVKESK. CDR3 sequence reads: CASSQSSYEQYF. In DNA, the CDR3 is TGTGCCAGCAGCCAGAGCTCCTACGAGCAGTACTTC.

Here the CDR3 reads CASSGAGGTGELFF. DNA for the CDR3: TGTGCCAGCAGCGGAGCGGGAGGGACCGGGGAGCTGTTTTTT. This chain connects TRBV27 to TRBJ2-2, with 10 bases lining up with TRBD2. The germline V gene has CDR1 MNHEY and CDR2 SMNVEV (reference sequence). The CDR3 is made up of 14 amino acids. Losses at the gene ends were 6 bases for V and 5 bases for J; bases not matched to a gene: 3.

V and J are TRBV10-3 and TRBJ1-2; 11 nucleotides match TRBD1. The germline gives CDR1 ENHRY, CDR2 SYGVKD. V lost 8 bases to trimming and J lost 8 bases; unmatched junction nucleotides: 10. This CDR3 comprises 14 residues. The CDR3 coding sequence is TGTGCCATCGGGGGCGGACAGGGGGCGATGGGCTACACCTTC. This translates into CAIGGGQGAMGYTF.

The chain has TRBV7-8 and TRBJ2-7; a possible D gene is TRBD1 (5 bases). Trimming removed 3 bases at V and 9 bases at J, with 18 bases between. The germline V gene has CDR1 SGHVS and CDR2 FQNEAQ. CDR3 length equals 14 residues. The CDR3 loop is CASSFSTRADGQYF. The DNA for the CDR3 is TGTGCCAGCAGCTTCTCAACCAGGGCAGATGGGCAGTACTTC.

The V call is TRBV27, the J call TRBJ1-2, with 9 bases aligning to TRBD1. Germline loops: CDR1 MNHEY, CDR2 SMNVEV (reference sequence). After removal of 5 bases from V and 1 base from J, the junction contained 2 bases not matched to a gene. This CDR3 is 14 amino acids long. For the CDR3, the DNA is TGTGCCAGCAGTCACAGGGGGCTTAACTATGGCTACACCTTC. Its translation: CASSHRGLNYGYTF.